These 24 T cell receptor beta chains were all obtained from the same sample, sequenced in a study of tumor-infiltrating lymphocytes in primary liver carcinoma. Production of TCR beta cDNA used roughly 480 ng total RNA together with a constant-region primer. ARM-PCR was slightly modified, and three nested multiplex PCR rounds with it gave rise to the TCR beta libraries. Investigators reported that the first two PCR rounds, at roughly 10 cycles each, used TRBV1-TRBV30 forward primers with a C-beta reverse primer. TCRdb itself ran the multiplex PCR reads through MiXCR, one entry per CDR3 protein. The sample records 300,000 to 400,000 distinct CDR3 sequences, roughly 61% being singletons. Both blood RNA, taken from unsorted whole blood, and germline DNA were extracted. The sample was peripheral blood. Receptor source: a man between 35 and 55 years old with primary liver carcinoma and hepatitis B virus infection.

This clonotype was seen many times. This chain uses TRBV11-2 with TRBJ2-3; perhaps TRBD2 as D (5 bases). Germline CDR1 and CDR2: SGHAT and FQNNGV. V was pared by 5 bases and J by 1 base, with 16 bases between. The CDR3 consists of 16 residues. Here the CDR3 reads CASSPGNLPRTDTQYF. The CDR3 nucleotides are TGTGCCAGCAGCCCGGGGAACCTACCGCGCACAGATACGCAGTATTTT.

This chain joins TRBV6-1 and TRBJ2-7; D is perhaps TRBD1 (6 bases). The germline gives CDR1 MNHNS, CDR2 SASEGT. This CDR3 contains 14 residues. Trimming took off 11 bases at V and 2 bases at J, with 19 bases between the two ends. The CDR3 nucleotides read TGTGCCTGCCTCCGACAGGTTTCCCCCTACGAGCAGTACTTC. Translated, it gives CACLRQVSPYEQYF.

CDR3 DNA sequence: TGTGCCAGCAGCTTTCGGACAGCGAGGCAACAAGAGACCCAGTACTTC. As protein: CASSFRTARQQETQYF. This chain connects TRBV11-2 to TRBJ2-5; TRBD1 is a possible D gene (6 bases). V lost 3 bases, J lost 2 bases, and 16 bases lay in between. The CDR3 runs to 16 residues. Germline values: CDR1 SGHAT, CDR2 FQNNGV.

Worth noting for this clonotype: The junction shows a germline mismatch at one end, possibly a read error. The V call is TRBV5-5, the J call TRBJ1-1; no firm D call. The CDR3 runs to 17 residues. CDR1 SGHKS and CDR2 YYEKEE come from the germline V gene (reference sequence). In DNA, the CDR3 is TGTGCCAGCAACTTGGCCCCGTTGGCAGTGGGGAACACTGAAGCTTTCTTT. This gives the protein CASNLAPLAVGNTEAFF. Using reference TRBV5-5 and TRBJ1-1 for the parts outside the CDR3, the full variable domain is DAGVTQSPTHLIKTRGQQVTLRCSPISGHKSVSWYQQVLGQGPQFIFQYYEKEERGRGNFPDRFSARQFPNYSSELNVNALLLGDSALYLCASNLAPLAVGNTEAFFGQGTRLTVV.

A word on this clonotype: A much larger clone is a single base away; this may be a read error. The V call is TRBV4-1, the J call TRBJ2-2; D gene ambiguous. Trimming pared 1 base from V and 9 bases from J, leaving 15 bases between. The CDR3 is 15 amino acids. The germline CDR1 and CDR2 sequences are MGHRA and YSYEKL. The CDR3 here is CASSQGGGISRELFF. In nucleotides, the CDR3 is TGCGCCAGCAGCCAAGGTGGCGGAATTAGCCGGGAGCTGTTTTTT.

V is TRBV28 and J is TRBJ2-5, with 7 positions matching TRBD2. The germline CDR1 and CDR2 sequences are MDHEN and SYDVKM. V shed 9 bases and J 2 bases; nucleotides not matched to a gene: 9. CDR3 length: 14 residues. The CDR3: CASSWGGEQETQYF. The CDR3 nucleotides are TGTGCCAGTAGCTGGGGGGGGGAACAAGAGACCCAGTACTTC.

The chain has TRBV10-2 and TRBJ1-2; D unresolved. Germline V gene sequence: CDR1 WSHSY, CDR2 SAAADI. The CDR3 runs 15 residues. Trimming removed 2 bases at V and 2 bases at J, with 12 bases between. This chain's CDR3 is CASSERTLMNYGYTF. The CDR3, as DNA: TGCGCCAGCAGTGAGAGGACGCTAATGAACTATGGCTACACCTTC.

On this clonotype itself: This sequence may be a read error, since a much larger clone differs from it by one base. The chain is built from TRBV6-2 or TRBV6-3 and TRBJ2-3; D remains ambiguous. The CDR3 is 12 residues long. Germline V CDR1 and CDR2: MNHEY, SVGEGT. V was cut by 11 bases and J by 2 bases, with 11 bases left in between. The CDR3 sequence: CASIDTTDTQYF. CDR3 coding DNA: TGTGCCTCCATAGACACCACAGATACGCAGTATTTT.

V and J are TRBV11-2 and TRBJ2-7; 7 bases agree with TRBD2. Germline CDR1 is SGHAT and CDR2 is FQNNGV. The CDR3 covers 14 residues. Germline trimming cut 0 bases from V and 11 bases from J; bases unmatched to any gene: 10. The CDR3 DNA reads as TGTGCCAGCAGCTTAGATCAACCAGGGACTAATGAGTACTTC. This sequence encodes CASSLDQPGTNEYF.

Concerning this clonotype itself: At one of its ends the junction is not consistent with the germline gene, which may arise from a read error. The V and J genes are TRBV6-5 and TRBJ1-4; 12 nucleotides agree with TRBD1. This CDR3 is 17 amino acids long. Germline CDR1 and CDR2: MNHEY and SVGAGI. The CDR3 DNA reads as TGTGCCAGCAATTACAGGAGGTCGGGGACAGGGGGCCAAAAACTGTCTTTT. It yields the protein CASNYRRSGTGGQKLSF.

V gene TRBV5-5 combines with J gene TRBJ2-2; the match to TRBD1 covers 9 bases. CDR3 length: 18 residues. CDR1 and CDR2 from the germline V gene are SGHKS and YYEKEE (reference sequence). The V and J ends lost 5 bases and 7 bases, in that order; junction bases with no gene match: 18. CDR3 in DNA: TGTGCCAGCAGTCGTGGGACAGGGAGCGATGGCACGTTCGGGGAGCTGTTTTTT. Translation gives CASSRGTGSDGTFGELFF.

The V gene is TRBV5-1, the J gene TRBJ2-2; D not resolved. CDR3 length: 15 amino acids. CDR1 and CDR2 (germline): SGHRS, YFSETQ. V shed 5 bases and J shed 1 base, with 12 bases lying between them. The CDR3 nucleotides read TGCGCCAGCAGAATGGGTCCACAGAACACCGGGGAGCTGTTTTTT. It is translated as CASRMGPQNTGELFF. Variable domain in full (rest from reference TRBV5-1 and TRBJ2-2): KAGVTQTPRYLIKTRGQQVTLSCSPISGHRSVSWYQQTPGQGLQFLFEYFSETQRNKGNFPGRFSGRQFSNSRSEMNVSTLELGDSALYLCASRMGPQNTGELFFGEGSRLTVL.

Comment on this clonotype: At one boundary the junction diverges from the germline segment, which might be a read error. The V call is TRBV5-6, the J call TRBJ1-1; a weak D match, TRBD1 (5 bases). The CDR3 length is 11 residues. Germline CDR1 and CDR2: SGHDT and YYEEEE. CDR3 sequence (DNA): TGTGCCAGCAGGGTGTCGGGGGTTGCTTTATTT. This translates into CASRVSGVALF.

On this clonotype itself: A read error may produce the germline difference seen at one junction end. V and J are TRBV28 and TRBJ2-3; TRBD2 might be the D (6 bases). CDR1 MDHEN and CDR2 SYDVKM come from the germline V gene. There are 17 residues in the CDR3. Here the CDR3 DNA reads TGTGCCAGCAGAACACAGAGAGGAGGAGGGTTCACATATACGCAGTATTTT. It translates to CASRTQRGGGFTYTQYF.

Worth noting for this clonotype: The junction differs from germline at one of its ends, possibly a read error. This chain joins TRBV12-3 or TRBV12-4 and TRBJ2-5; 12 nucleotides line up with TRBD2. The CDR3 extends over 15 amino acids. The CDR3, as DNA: TGTGCCGGCAGTTACTCTAGCGGGAGGGGAGAGACCCAGTACTTC. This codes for CAGSYSSGRGETQYF.

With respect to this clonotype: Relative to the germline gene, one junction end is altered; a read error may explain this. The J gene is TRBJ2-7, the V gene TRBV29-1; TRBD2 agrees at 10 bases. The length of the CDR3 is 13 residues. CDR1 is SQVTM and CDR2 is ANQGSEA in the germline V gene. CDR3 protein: CSVEAGGPYEQYF. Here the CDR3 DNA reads TGCAGTGTTGAAGCGGGGGGGCCCTACGAGCAGTACTTC.

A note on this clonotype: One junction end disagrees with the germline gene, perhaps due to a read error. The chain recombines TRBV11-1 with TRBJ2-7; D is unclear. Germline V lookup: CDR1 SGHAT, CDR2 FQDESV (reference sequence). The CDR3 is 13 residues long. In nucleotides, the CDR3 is TGTGCCAACAGCTTAAATTCTAACTACGAGCAATACTTC. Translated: CANSLNSNYEQYF.

The chain's CDR3 is CANRTSGSSGEQYF. CDR3 nucleotides: TGTGCCAACAGGACTAGCGGGAGTTCCGGTGAGCAGTACTTC. The V and J genes are TRBV6-2 or TRBV6-3 and TRBJ2-7; 13 bases are shared with TRBD2. The germline V gene encodes CDR1 MNHEY and CDR2 SVGEGT. Trimming at V came to 10 bases and at J to 7 bases, leaving 10 bases not matched to a gene. CDR3 length: 14 amino acids.

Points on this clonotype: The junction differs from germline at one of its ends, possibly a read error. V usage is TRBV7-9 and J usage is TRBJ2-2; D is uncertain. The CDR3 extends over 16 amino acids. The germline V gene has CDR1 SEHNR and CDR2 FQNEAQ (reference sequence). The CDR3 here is CAISFLSWSWTGELFF. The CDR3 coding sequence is TGTGCCATCAGCTTTCTTAGCTGGAGCTGGACCGGGGAGCTGTTTTTT.

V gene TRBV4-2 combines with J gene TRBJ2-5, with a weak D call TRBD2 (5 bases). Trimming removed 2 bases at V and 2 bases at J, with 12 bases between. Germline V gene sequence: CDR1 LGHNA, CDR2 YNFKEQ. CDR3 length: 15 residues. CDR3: CASSQRLGGQETQYF. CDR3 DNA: TGTGCCAGCAGCCAACGGCTCGGCGGGCAAGAGACCCAGTACTTC.

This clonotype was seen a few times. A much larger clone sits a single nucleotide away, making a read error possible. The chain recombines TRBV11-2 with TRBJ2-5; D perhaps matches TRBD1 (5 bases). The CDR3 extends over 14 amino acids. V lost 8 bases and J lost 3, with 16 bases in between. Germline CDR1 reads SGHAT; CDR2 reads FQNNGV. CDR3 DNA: TGTGCCAGCGGCCCCAGGGCTTGGGAAGAGACCCAGTACTTC. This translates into CASGPRAWEETQYF. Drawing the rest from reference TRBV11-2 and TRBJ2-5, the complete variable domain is EAGVAQSPRYKIIEKRQSVAFWCNPISGHATLYWYQQILGQGPKLLIQFQNNGVVDDSQLPKDRFSAERLKGVDSTLKIQPAKLEDSAVYLCASGPRAWEETQYFGPGTRLLVL.

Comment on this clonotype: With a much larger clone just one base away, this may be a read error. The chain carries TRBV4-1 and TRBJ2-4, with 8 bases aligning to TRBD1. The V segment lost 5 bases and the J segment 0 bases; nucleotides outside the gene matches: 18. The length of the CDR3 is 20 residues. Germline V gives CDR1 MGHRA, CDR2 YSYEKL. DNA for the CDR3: TGCGCCAGCAGCAAAGCGTGGACAGGGCAGGAGGTACTAGCCAAAAACATTCAGTACTTC. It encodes CASSKAWTGQEVLAKNIQYF.

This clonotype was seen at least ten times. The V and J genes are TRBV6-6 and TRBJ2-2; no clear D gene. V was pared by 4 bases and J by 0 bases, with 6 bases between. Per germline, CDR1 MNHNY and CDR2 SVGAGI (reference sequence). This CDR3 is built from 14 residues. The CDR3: CASSLQTNTGELFF. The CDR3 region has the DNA TGTGCCAGCAGTTTGCAGACGAACACCGGGGAGCTGTTTTTT.

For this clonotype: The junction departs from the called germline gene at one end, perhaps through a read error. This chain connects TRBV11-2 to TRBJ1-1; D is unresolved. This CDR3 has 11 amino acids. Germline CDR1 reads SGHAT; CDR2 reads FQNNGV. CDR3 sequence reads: CASSSATGAFF. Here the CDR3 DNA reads TGTGCAAGCAGCTCAGCGACTGGAGCTTTCTTT. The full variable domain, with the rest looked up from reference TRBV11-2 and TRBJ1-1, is EAGVAQSPRYKIIEKRQSVAFWCNPISGHATLYWYQQILGQGPKLLIQFQNNGVVDDSQLPKDRFSAERLKGVDSTLKIQPAKLEDSAVYLCASSSATGAFFGQGTRLTVV.